The next 15 T cell receptor beta chains were all read from a single sample in a study of T cell responses to AZD1222 COVID-19 vaccine. The protocol was immunoSEQ multiplex PCR, while the TCRdb copy is restricted to in-frame clones and leaves out a portion. The data contain 150,000 to 180,000 clones, about nine tenths of them singletons. The material sequenced was peripheral blood, taken on day 0 of AZD1222 vaccination. The receptor set was obtained from an adult in good health.

The chain couples TRBV6-5 to TRBJ1-1; possible D gene TRBD1, 5 bases. V lost 10 bases to trimming and J lost 1 base, with 13 bases between them. Germline values: CDR1 MNHEY, CDR2 SVGAGI. This CDR3 is built from 13 residues. This chain's CDR3 is CATKGEGNTEAFF. Here the CDR3 DNA reads TGTGCCACCAAAGGGGAGGGGAACACTGAAGCTTTCTTT.

This clone appeared once. The chain recombines TRBV28 with TRBJ1-5; 8 bases are shared with TRBD1. The ends lost 3 bases at V and 2 bases at J; junction bases unmatched: 9. Germline-derived CDR1 and CDR2 are MDHEN and SYDVKM. This CDR3 has 17 residues. CDR3 in DNA: TGTGCCAGCAGTTTCGCCGACAGGGGAGATGGCAATCAGCCCCAGCATTTT. It codes for CASSFADRGDGNQPQHF.

The J gene is TRBJ2-3, the V gene TRBV7-9; a possible D gene is TRBD2 (6 bases). Germline V gene sequence: CDR1 SEHNR, CDR2 FQNEAQ (reference sequence). Deletions cut 4 bases from V and 3 bases from J, with 14 bases between. This CDR3 has 15 amino acids. CDR3 coding DNA: TGTGCCAGCAGCTCGAGACTAGAGGCAACAGATACGCAGTATTTT. Translating gives CASSSRLEATDTQYF.

This chain joins TRBV11-3 and TRBJ2-5; 8 nucleotides match TRBD2. This CDR3 has 15 residues. V shed 5 bases and J 5 bases; nucleotides not matched to a gene: 10. CDR1 and CDR2 from the germline V gene are SGHNT and YENEEA. The CDR3, as DNA: TGTGCCAGCAGCCTTAGCGGGGCAACGGGGGAGACCCAGTACTTC. It translates to CASSLSGATGETQYF.

The rearrangement uses TRBV30 and TRBJ1-6; D unclear. The CDR3 covers 19 residues. The germline V gene has CDR1 GTSNPN and CDR2 SVGIG (reference sequence). V dropped 2 bases and J dropped 1 base, with 21 bases sitting between them. This CDR3 is CAWSRNRTPSRSYNSPLHF. The CDR3 region has the DNA TGTGCCTGGAGTCGAAACAGAACGCCGTCCAGATCCTATAATTCACCCCTCCACTTT. Drawing the rest from reference TRBV30 and TRBJ1-6, the complete variable domain is SQTIHQWPATLVQPVGSPLSLECTVEGTSNPNLYWYRQAAGRGLQLLFYSVGIGQISSEVPQNLSASRPQDRQFILSSKKLLLSDSGFYLCAWSRNRTPSRSYNSPLHFGNGTRLTVT.

The chain couples TRBV9 to TRBJ2-2, with D uncertain. The germline V gene encodes CDR1 SGDLS and CDR2 YYNGEE. This CDR3 contains 17 residues. V was trimmed by 2 bases and J by 6 bases, leaving 20 bases between them. The CDR3 nucleotides read TGTGCCAGCAGCGTGCTGTGGGCTAACCTTGGTCCCGGGGAGCTGTTTTTT. Translated: CASSVLWANLGPGELFF. Full variable domain (outside the CDR3, taken from reference TRBV9 and TRBJ2-2): DSGVTQTPKHLITATGQRVTLRCSPRSGDLSVYWYQQSLDQGLQFLIQYYNGEERAKGNILERFSAQQFPDLHSELNLSSLELGDSALYFCASSVLWANLGPGELFFGEGSRLTVL.

This sequence joins TRBV19 and TRBJ2-1; 8 bases are shared with TRBD1. J gave up 4 bases and V 4 bases, and 6 bases lay outside the gene matches. Germline-derived CDR1 and CDR2 are LNHDA and SQIVND (reference sequence). CDR3 size: 15 residues. CDR3 bases: TGTGCCAGTAGTACAGGGGGCATGGGATACAATGAGCAGTTCTTC. Residues: CASSTGGMGYNEQFF.

The genes are TRBV19 and TRBJ1-1; no clear D gene. V lost 2 bases, J lost 0 bases, and 16 bases lay in between. This CDR3 spans 17 amino acids. Germline CDR1 LNHDA, CDR2 SQIVND (reference sequence). The CDR3 protein is CASSIYPRRDLNTEAFF. Written as DNA, the CDR3 is TGTGCCAGTAGTATATACCCGCGTCGTGACCTGAACACTGAAGCTTTCTTT.

The chain joins TRBV30 to TRBJ1-2; D unclear. With 0 bases removed from V and 7 bases from J, the gap between germline ends came to 18 bases. The CDR3 sequence is 15 residues long. CDR1 is GTSNPN and CDR2 is SVGIG in the germline V gene (reference sequence). The CDR3 reads CAWSVNRQRAGGYTF. For the CDR3, the DNA is TGTGCCTGGAGTGTCAACCGGCAGAGGGCCGGTGGCTACACCTTC.

The chain couples TRBV6-5 to TRBJ2-5; the match to TRBD2 covers 13 bases. The trim removed 6 bases at V and 5 bases at J, leaving 6 bases unmatched. This CDR3 spans 15 amino acids. Germline V gene data show CDR1 as MNHEY and CDR2 as SVGAGI. The CDR3 sequence is CASSRLAGGLETQYF. The CDR3 nucleotides are TGTGCCAGCAGCCGACTAGCGGGAGGTTTGGAGACCCAGTACTTC.

The gene calls are TRBV7-2 and TRBJ2-7; 8 nucleotides agree with TRBD2. Per germline, CDR1 SGHTA and CDR2 FQGNSA. CDR3 size: 18 residues. V trimming: 2 bases; J trimming: 0 bases; junction bases outside the gene matches: 12. The DNA for the CDR3 is TGTGCCAGCAGCTTACTGAGGAGCGGGAGATCGGGCTCCTACGAGCAGTACTTC. This codes for CASSLLRSGRSGSYEQYF.

The chain joins TRBV4-1 to TRBJ1-1; D is perhaps TRBD1 (5 bases). The CDR3 extends over 16 amino acids. V lost 0 bases and J 0 bases, leaving 11 bases between the germline ends. Per the germline V gene, CDR1 is MGHRA and CDR2 is YSYEKL. In DNA, the CDR3 is TGCGCCAGCAGCCAAGATTTCGACAGCATGAACACTGAAGCTTTCTTT. It specifies CASSQDFDSMNTEAFF.

V is TRBV7-8 and J is TRBJ2-7, with 9 nucleotides matching TRBD2. This CDR3 comprises 16 residues. The germline CDR1 and CDR2 sequences are SGHVS and FQNEAQ. V shed 4 bases and J 5 bases; nucleotides not matched to a gene: 12. The CDR3 DNA is TGTGCCAGCAGCTCTAGGGGGCTAGCGGGAACCCACGAGCAGTACTTC. Translated, it gives CASSSRGLAGTHEQYF. Based on the CDR3 plus reference TRBV7-8 and TRBJ2-7, the full variable domain is GAGVSQSPRYKVAKRGQDVALRCDPISGHVSLFWYQQALGQGPEFLTYFQNEAQLDKSGLPSDRFFAERPEGSVSTLKIQRTQQEDSAVYLCASSSRGLAGTHEQYFGPGTRLTVT.

J is TRBJ2-1 and V is TRBV5-1; the D call may be TRBD1 or TRBD2 (5 bases each). The germline gives CDR1 SGHRS, CDR2 YFSETQ. V was pared by 4 bases and J by 1 base, with 12 bases between. The CDR3 has 15 residues. The CDR3 reads CASSRDLESYNEQFF. The CDR3 region has the DNA TGCGCCAGCAGCCGGGACCTTGAGTCCTACAATGAGCAGTTCTTC.

The table lists this clone with a few counts. The chain has TRBV6-4 and TRBJ2-1; no reliable D call. The length of the CDR3 is 14 residues. From germline, CDR1 is MRHNA and CDR2 SNTAGT. Trimming stripped 3 bases from V and 8 bases from J, with 14 bases between. CDR3 region: CASSELPEVDEQFF. In DNA form, the CDR3 reads TGTGCCAGCAGTGAACTGCCCGAGGTGGATGAGCAGTTCTTC.